Sequencing of this T cell receptor beta chain was carried out in a study of monozygotic twins with inflammatory bowel disease. Study findings and constraints: Twins with IBD had fewer clonotypes in common with others than healthy twins, particularly during disease activity. Inverse Simpson values showed less TCRbeta diversity in IBD patients than in their healthy co-twins. The authors found no support for a single strong IBD-associated signal or clonotype.

The CDR3 extends over 14 amino acids. Germline loops: CDR1 SGHVS, CDR2 FQNEAQ. UMIs containing a 6-nucleotide sample barcode were added via template switching. TCRdb reprocessed the 5' RACE reads, keeping one entry per CDR3 protein, no DNA. This specimen shows 200,000 to 250,000 distinct CDR3 sequences; the ten leading clones hold more than 7.5%. A remark on this clonotype: What it recognizes is unknown.

The chain has TRBV7-8 and TRBJ1-4. The clonotype originates from a human donor with ulcerative colitis or Crohn's disease, or a healthy co-twin of an affected twin (not recorded which). Sequences were obtained from blood. The CDR3 sequence: CASSSDGSGEKLFF. Supplemented by reference TRBV7-8 and TRBJ1-4, the full variable domain reads GAGVSQSPRYKVAKRGQDVALRCDPISGHVSLFWYQQALGQGPEFLTYFQNEAQLDKSGLPSDRFFAERPEGSVSTLKIQRTQQEDSAVYLCASSSDGSGEKLFFGSGTQLSVL.